The rows below give T cell receptor beta chains drawn from one sample of a study of T-cell reconstitution after alpha-beta-depleted transplantation in children. Each CDR3 protein is one row after TCRdb ran MiXCR on the PCR reads. The top ten clones hold 9.5% to 12% of a sample with 300,000 to 400,000 distinct CDR3 sequences, roughly 25% of them seen once. Sequencing used PBMCs, mostly from graft donor cells, obtained 180 days after TCRalphabeta/CD19-depleted stem cell transplant. The source of these receptors is a male patient younger than 18 who had a stem cell transplant for acute lymphoblastic leukemia, so the T cells may come from the graft donor. The CDR3 runs from the conserved cysteine through the conserved F or W. The D gene is left open where the match is weak. Clone size is not always given. Where it is, it says once, few, many or a class for expanded clones.

>TRBD1|TRBJ2-1|-|TRBV10-3
TGTGCCATCAGTGAGTCGGGGACAGGGGGCCATGAGCAGTTCTTC
CAISESGTGGHEQFF
>-|TRBJ2-7|few|TRBV7-9
TGTGCCAGCAGCTTCGGGGATTCCGAGCAGTACTTC
CASSFGDSEQYF
>TRBD1|TRBJ2-5|-|TRBV15
TGTGCCACCAGCAGATTTACAGGGGGTAAACGAGAGACCCAGTACTTC
CATSRFTGGKRETQYF
>TRBD2|TRBJ2-1|few|TRBV10-3
TGTGCCATCAGTATACTAGCGGTCAACAATGAGCAGTTCTTC
CAISILAVNNEQFF
>-|TRBJ1-5|-|TRBV12-3/TRBV12-4
TGTGCCAGCAGTTTATCGAACCGCCGGGCGGATTTT
CASSLSNRRADF
>TRBD1|TRBJ1-2|-|TRBV7-9
TGTGCCAGCAGCTATTTCCCGGGACAGGGAACGGGGGATGGCTACACCTTC
CASSYFPGQGTGDGYTF
>-|TRBJ1-5|few|TRBV29-1
TGCAGCGTTGCCGATACGGGGAGCAATCAGCCCCAGCATTTT
CSVADTGSNQPQHF
>-|TRBJ2-3|-|TRBV29-1
TGCAGCGTCGACAGAAGCCCCACAGATACGCAGTATTTT
CSVDRSPTDTQYF
>TRBD1|TRBJ2-7|-|TRBV2
TGTGCCAGCAGTGACCAGGGGGAAGACTACGAGCAGTACTTC
CASSDQGEDYEQYF
>-|TRBJ1-5|-|TRBV5-5
TGTGCCAGCAGCTTGTGGATCAATCAGCCCCAGCATTTT
CASSLWINQPQHF
>TRBD2|TRBJ2-5|few|TRBV29-1
TGCAGCGTTGGGGCGGGAGTACGGGAGACCCAGTACTTC
CSVGAGVRETQYF
>-|TRBJ1-5|few|TRBV30
TGTGCCTGGAACCGCGGGTCGGCTTTTGGGGGTCAGCCCCAGCATTTT
CAWNRGSAFGGQPQHF
>-|TRBJ2-1|-|TRBV21-1
TGTGCCAGCAGCAAAGAAGGGTCTAGCGGGGCAGCCAATGTGCAGTTCTTC
CASSKEGSSGAANVQFF
>-|TRBJ2-6|few|TRBV12-3/TRBV12-4
TGTGCCAGCACGGAGGGGAACTCTGGGGCCAACGTCCTGACTTTC
CASTEGNSGANVLTF
>TRBD2|TRBJ2-1|few|TRBV7-7
TGTGCCAGCAGCCCGGGACTAGCGGGAGGGCCCTACAATGAGCAGTTCTTC
CASSPGLAGGPYNEQFF
>-|TRBJ2-3|few|TRBV11-3
TGTGCCAGCACCGACCGTATACAGGACACAGATACGCAGTATTTT
CASTDRIQDTDTQYF
>-|TRBJ1-5|-|TRBV20-1
TGCAGTGCGCTACCGGGACACCTAATCAAAGGACAGCCCCAGCATTTT
CSALPGHLIKGQPQHF
>-|TRBJ2-7|few|TRBV4-2
TGTGCCAGCAGCCAAGAGCTGGGAGCGGAGGCCTACGAGCAGTACTTC
CASSQELGAEAYEQYF
>TRBD1|TRBJ2-3|-|TRBV7-8
TGTGCCATCAATCACGTGGGACAGGGGCCTGCCACAGATACGCAGTATTTT
CAINHVGQGPATDTQYF
>TRBD1|TRBJ1-2|-|TRBV27
TGTGCCAGCAGTTTGGACAGGAGTAACTATGGCTACACCTTC
CASSLDRSNYGYTF
>-|TRBJ2-1|few|TRBV28
TGTGCCACCAACCTGGGAGCGAGTGAGCAGTTCTTC
CATNLGASEQFF
>TRBD2|TRBJ2-1|-|TRBV7-6
TGTGCCAGCAGCTTAACTAGCGGGAGTCCCCCCTATGAGCAGTTCTTC
CASSLTSGSPPYEQFF
>-|TRBJ1-1|-|TRBV3-1
TGTGCCAGCAGCCAATTATACGGGGCCAAGAACACTGAAGCTTTCTTT
CASSQLYGAKNTEAFF
>-|TRBJ2-5|-|TRBV15
TGTGCCACCAGCAGAGAAGGGGCCTCCTACCAAGAGACCCAGTACTTC
CATSREGASYQETQYF
>-|TRBJ2-3|-|TRBV7-2
TGTGCCAGCAGCTTAGATCAGGGGCTCCTTTCTACGCAGTATTTT
CASSLDQGLLSTQYF
>-|TRBJ2-2|-|TRBV5-1
TGCGCCAGCAGCTTGGTTGACAGACTGCATCCCCGCCGCGGGGAGCTGTTTTTT
CASSLVDRLHPRRGELFF
>TRBD2|TRBJ2-3|-|TRBV7-9
TGTGCCAGCAGCTGGTCCGGGACTACCCCAGATACGCAGTATTTT
CASSWSGTTPDTQYF
>TRBD2|TRBJ2-7|-|TRBV6-5
TGTGCCAGCAGTTACCTAGCGGCGGGGGGCGAGCAGTACTTC
CASSYLAAGGEQYF
>-|TRBJ2-3|-|TRBV5-1
TGCGCCAGCAGCATCAGACTAGATACGCAGTATTTT
CASSIRLDTQYF